What follows is one TCR beta chain and its context. Its antigen specificity is not known. Base qualities are not recorded, but no much larger clone differs from it by a single base. The data are from a study of shared clonotypes between healthy human individuals (dated by TCRdb to the early 2020s). Turning to the overall study: A couple of women and three men aged 18 to 49 years were included in the cohort. For each donor, CD4 naive and CD4 memory were each given three plates, CD8 naive was given two plates, and CD8 memory was given one plate. Different laboratories and diverse techniques were used to prepare libraries and sequence TCR repertoires, to increase sequencing depth and limit assay-specific biases. To estimate repertoire size and how much clonotypes are shared between individuals, the study performed deep sequencing of blood TCR repertoires from five healthy adults. Each donor's leukapheresis produced roughly between about 0.85 and 10 billion PBMCs.

Results the study describes overall, beyond this receptor: Sharing across a few donors was observed for around 5% of naive CD4, 3% to 3.5% of naive CD8, over 2% of memory CD4, and roughly 0.4% of memory CD8 clonotypes. Larger estimated clonotype richness was generally found for naive subsets than for memory subsets. Sampling was restricted to blood, and TCR repertoires in tissues likely differ from the TCR repertoires found in blood. Even with the large sequencing depth, rarefaction of the sorted-subset datasets indicated that sequencing was incomplete. Pairwise subsampling indicated that sequencing depth was expected to affect the degree of clonotype sharing among donors. Clonotypes shared by all four sorted-subset donors showed higher generation probabilities than non-shared clonotypes. Because the study included a small number of donors, the genetic and exposure-history diversity represented was limited.

TCR CDR3 regions were amplified from genomic DNA by multiplex PCR using the deep immunoSEQ assay. For each cell subset, the extracted genomic DNA was distributed evenly across all wells of several immunoSEQ 96-well plates, and each plate served as one replicate. Each replicate PCR for sorted subsets received roughly 200 ng genomic DNA, equal to tens of thousands of T cell genomes. The purified libraries were quantified using a Qubit 3.0 fluorometer, sized with a Bioanalyzer 2100, and then quantified again using the KAPA Library Quantification kit. Every immunoSEQ 96-well plate was sequenced on a dedicated single-read 150-cycle Illumina NextSeq 550 flow cell. The original pipeline was this. The immunoSEQ output contained only junctional sequences without quality scores, so filtering could not match that applied to full-length reads. Sequences were annotated with PyIR, a Python wrapper for IgBLAST v1.9, and V/J genes and CDR3 were assigned using IMGT germline references. Reads with weak V/J assignments (E-value above 1e-6), missing CDR3, stop codons, out-of-frame junctions, or ambiguous translated residues were removed. A V3J clonotype was defined by an identical inferred V gene, J gene, and CDR3 amino acid sequence. The percentage overlap between two repertoires was calculated by dividing the number of shared unique clonotypes by the size of the smaller repertoire. RTK rarefaction, the Chao1 estimator, and Recon v2.1 estimates of unobserved clonotypes were used to assess repertoire richness. Generation probabilities for all TCRbeta clonotypes obtained by the gDNA method from a handful of donors were computed using OLGA. TCRdb mirrors the immuneACCESS table, restricted to in-frame sequences. Some clones are absent from its copies; in checked studies, under half trace to an unresolved V gene, and the reason for the others is unknown. V, J and clone size derive from that table, while D and trimming were established from the DNA sequence. A total of some 2 million clones appear in this sample, approximately 95% of them only once. The ten largest make up more than 0.1% of the sample.

The donors were healthy, HIV-negative adults who had no recently reported acute infections or vaccinations. Only Caucasian adults living in Nashville, Tennessee, USA were represented among the donors. CD4+ T cells were enriched by magnetic negative selection, after which naive cells were positively selected on CD45RA and the negative fraction was taken as the memory subset. Blood was obtained by leukapheresis, after which PBMCs were separated by Ficoll-Histopaque density gradient centrifugation and cryopreserved in liquid nitrogen vapor phase. Purity and quantity of every magnetically sorted T cell population were checked by analytical flow cytometry. From each sorted fraction, genomic DNA was isolated and quantified by UV absorbance on a Nanodrop 2000c. Sequenced: naive CD4+ T cells sorted from blood. The cell subset or site tag for this specimen amounts to: CD45RA+ positively selected. The sequence was obtained from a man between 18 and 35 years old in good health.

The CDR3 reads CASSLGLAEQFF. The nucleotide sequence is TGTGCCAGCAGCTTAGGACTAGCGGAACAGTTCTTC. The chain uses TRBV7-9 and TRBJ2-7; 9 bases in the junction line up with TRBD2. Matching the DNA end better, TRBJ2-1 makes the J call doubtful. Including cysteine and phenylalanine, the CDR3 has 12 amino acids. The DNA shown is the 36-base CDR3, in frame from base 1. Taken from the germline V gene (reference sequence), the CDR1 and CDR2 loops are SEHNR and FQNEAQ.